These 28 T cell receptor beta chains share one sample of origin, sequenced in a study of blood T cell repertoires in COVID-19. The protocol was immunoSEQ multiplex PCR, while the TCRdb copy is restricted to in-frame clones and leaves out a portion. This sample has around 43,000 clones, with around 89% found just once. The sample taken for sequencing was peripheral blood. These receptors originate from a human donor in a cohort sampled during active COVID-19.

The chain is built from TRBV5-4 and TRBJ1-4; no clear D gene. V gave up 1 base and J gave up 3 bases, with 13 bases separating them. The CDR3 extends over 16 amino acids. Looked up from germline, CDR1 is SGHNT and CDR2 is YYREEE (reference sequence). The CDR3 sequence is CASSLSGASANEKLFF. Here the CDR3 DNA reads TGTGCCAGCAGCTTGAGCGGTGCATCAGCTAATGAAAAACTGTTTTTT.

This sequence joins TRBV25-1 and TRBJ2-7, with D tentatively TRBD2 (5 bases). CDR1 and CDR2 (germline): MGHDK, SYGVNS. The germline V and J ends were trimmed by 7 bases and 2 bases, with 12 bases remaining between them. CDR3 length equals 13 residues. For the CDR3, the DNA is TGTGCCAGCACGTTCAGAGGGCCCTACGAGCAGTACTTC. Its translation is CASTFRGPYEQYF.

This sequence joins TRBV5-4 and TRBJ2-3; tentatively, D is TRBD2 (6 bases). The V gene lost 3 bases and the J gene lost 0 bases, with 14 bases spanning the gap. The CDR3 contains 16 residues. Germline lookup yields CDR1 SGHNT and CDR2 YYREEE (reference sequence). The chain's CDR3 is CASSSSGTSSTDTQYF. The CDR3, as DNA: TGTGCCAGCAGCTCATCCGGGACTTCAAGCACAGATACGCAGTATTTT.

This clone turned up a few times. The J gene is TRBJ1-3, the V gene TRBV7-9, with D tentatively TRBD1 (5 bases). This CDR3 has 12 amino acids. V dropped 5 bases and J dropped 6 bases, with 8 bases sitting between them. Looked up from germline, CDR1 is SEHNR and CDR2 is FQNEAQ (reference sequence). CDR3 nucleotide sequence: TGTGCCAGCAGCGCAGGGAAAAACACCATATATTTT. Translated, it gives CASSAGKNTIYF.

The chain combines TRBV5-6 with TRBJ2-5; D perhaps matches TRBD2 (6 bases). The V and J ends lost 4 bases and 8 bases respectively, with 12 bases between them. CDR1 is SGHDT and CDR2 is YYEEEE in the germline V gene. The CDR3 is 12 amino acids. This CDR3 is CASSPGGATQYF. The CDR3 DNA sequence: TGTGCCAGCAGCCCCGGAGGGGCCACCCAGTACTTC.

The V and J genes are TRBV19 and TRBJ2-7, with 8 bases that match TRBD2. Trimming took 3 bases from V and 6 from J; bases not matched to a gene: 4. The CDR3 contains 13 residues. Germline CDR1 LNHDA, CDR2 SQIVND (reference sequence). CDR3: CASSIGGGREQYF. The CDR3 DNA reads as TGTGCCAGTAGTATCGGGGGGGGCCGCGAGCAGTACTTC.

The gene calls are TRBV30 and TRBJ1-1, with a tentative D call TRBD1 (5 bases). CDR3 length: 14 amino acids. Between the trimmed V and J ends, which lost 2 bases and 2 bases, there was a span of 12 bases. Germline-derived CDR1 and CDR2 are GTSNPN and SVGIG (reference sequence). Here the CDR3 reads CAWSKDGGNTEAFF. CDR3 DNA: TGTGCCTGGAGTAAGGACGGGGGAAACACTGAAGCTTTCTTT.

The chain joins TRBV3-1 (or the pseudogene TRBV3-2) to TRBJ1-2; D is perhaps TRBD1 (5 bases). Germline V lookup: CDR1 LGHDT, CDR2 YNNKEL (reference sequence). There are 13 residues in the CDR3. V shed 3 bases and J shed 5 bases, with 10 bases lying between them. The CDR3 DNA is TGTGCCAGCAGCCACGGAGGGGTTTATGGCTACACCTTC. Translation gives CASSHGGVYGYTF.

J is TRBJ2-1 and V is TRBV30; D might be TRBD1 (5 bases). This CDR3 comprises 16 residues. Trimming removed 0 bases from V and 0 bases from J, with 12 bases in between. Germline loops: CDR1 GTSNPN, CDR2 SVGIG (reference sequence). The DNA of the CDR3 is TGTGCCTGGAGTGTCGGCAGGGCAAGCTCCTACAATGAGCAGTTCTTC. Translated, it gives CAWSVGRASSYNEQFF.

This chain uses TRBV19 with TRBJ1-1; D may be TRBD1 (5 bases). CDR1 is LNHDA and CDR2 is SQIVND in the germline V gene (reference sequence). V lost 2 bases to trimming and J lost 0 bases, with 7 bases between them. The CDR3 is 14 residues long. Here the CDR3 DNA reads TGTGCCAGTAGTATACAGGGCGTGAACACTGAAGCTTTCTTT. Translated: CASSIQGVNTEAFF.

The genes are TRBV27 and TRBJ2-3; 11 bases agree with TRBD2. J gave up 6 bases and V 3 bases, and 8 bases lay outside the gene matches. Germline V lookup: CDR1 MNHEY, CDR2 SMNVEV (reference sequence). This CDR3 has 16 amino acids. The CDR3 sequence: CASSFLLAGGGDTQYF. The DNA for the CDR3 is TGTGCCAGCAGTTTCCTTCTAGCGGGAGGCGGGGATACGCAGTATTTT.

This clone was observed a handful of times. CDR3 region: CASSDSERQGAGELFF. As DNA, the CDR3 is TGTGCCAGCAGTGACTCCGAGAGACAGGGGGCCGGGGAGCTGTTTTTT. The V call is TRBV6-4, the J call TRBJ2-2, with TRBD1 identical over 9 bases. The CDR3 length is 16 residues. The V gene end was trimmed by 0 bases and the J gene end by 6 bases; junction bases not matched to a gene: 5. CDR1 MRHNA and CDR2 SNTAGT come from the germline V gene.

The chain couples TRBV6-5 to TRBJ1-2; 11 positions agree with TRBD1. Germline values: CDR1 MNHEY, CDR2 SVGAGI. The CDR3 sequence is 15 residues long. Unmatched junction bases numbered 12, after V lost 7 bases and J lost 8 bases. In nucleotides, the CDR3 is TGTGCCAGCAACCGAGGGGACAGGGGGTTGAGGGGCTACACCTTC. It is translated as CASNRGDRGLRGYTF.

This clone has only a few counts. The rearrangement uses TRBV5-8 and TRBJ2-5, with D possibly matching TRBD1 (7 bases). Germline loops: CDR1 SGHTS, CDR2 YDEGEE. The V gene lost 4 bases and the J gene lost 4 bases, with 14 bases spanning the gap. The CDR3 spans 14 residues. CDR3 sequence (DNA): TGTGCCAGCAGCACCGGTCAGGGGGGAGAGACCCAGTACTTC. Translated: CASSTGQGGETQYF.

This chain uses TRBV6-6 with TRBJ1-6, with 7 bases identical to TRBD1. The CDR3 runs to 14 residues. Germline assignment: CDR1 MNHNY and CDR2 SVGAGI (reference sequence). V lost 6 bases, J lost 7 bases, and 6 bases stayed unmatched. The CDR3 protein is CASRSSQGNSPLHF. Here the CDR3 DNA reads TGTGCCAGCAGGTCCTCACAGGGGAATTCACCCCTCCACTTT.

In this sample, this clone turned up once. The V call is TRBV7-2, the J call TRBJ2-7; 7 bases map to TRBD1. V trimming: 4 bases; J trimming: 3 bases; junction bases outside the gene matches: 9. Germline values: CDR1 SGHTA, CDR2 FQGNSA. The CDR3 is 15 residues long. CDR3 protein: CASSCPVGQSYEQYF. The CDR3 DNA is TGTGCCAGCAGCTGCCCGGTGGGACAGAGCTACGAGCAGTACTTC. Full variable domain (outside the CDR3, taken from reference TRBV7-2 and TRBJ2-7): GAGVSQSPSNKVTEKGKDVELRCDPISGHTALYWYRQSLGQGLEFLIYFQGNSAPDKSGLPSDRFSAERTGGSVSTLTIQRTQQEDSAVYLCASSCPVGQSYEQYFGPGTRLTVT.

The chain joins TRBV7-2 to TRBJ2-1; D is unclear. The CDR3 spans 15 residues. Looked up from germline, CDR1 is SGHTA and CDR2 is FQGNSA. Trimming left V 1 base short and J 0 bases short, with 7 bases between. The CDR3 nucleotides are TGTGCCAGCAGCTTAGGCGCTGTCTCCTACAATGAGCAGTTCTTC. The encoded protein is CASSLGAVSYNEQFF. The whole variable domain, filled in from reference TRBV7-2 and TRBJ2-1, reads GAGVSQSPSNKVTEKGKDVELRCDPISGHTALYWYRQSLGQGLEFLIYFQGNSAPDKSGLPSDRFSAERTGGSVSTLTIQRTQQEDSAVYLCASSLGAVSYNEQFFGPGTRLTVL.

CDR3 loop: CASSFRLAASTDTQYF. The CDR3 DNA reads as TGTGCCAGCAGCTTCCGACTAGCTGCTAGCACAGATACGCAGTATTTT. The chain combines TRBV3-1 (or the pseudogene TRBV3-2) with TRBJ2-3; TRBD2 matches at 7 bases. The V segment lost 5 bases and the J segment 0 bases; nucleotides outside the gene matches: 8. The germline V gene encodes CDR1 LGHDT and CDR2 YNNKEL (reference sequence). CDR3 length equals 16 residues.

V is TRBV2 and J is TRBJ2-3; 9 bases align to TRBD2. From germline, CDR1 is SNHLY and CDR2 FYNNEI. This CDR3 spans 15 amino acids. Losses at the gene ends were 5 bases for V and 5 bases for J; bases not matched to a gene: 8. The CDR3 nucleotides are TGTGCCAGCAGTCTCTCTAGCGGGGTTGAAGATACGCAGTATTTT. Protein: CASSLSSGVEDTQYF.

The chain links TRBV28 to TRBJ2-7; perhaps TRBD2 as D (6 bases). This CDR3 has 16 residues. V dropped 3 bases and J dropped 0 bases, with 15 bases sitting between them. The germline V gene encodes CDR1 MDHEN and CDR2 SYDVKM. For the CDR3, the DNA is TGTGCCAGCAGTTTGGATGCTCGGGGGAACTCCTACGAGCAGTACTTC. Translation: CASSLDARGNSYEQYF.

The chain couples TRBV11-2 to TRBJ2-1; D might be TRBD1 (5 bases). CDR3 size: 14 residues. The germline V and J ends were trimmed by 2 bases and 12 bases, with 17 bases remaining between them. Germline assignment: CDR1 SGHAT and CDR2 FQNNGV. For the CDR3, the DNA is TGTGCCAGCAGCTTATGGGGCTCCCCCGACGGGCAGTTCTTC. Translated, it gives CASSLWGSPDGQFF.

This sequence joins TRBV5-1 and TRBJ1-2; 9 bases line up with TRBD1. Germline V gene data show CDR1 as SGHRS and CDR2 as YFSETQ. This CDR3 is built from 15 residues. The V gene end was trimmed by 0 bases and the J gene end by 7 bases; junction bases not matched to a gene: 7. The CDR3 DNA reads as TGCGCCAGCAGCTTGGTGGGACAGGGCTCGGGTGGCTACACCTTC. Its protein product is CASSLVGQGSGGYTF.

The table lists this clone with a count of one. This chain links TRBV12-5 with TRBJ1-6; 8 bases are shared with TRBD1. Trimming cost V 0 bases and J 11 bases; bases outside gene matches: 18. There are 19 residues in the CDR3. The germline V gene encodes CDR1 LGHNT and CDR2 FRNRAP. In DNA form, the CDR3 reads TGTGCTAGTGGTTTGGTACTAGTGATGGCGAGACAGGGGTTTGCACCCCTCCACTTT. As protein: CASGLVLVMARQGFAPLHF.

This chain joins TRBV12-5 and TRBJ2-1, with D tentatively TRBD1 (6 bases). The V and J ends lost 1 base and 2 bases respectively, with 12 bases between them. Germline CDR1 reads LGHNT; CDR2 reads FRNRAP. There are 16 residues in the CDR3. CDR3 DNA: TGTGCTAGTGGTTTGGGCGCAGGGGCAACCTACAATGAGCAGTTCTTC. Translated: CASGLGAGATYNEQFF.

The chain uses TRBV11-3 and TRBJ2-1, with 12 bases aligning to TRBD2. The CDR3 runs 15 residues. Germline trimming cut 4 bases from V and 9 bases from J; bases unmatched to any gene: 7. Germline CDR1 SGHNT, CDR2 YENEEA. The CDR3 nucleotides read TGTGCCAGCAGCTCACTAGCGGGGGGTAGTAGTGAGCAGTTCTTC. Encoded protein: CASSSLAGGSSEQFF.

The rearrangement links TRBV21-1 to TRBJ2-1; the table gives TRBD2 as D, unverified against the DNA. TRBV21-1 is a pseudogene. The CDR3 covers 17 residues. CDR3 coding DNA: TGTGCCAGCAGCAAAGGTAATGGAGGGCGCTCCTACAATGAGCAGTTCTTC. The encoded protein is CASSKGNGGRSYNEQFF.

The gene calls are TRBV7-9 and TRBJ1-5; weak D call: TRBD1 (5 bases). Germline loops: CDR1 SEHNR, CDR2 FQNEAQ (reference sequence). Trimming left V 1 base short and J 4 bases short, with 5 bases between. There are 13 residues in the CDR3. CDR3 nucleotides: TGTGCCAGCAGCTTAGACAGGAATCAGCCCCAGCATTTT. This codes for CASSLDRNQPQHF.

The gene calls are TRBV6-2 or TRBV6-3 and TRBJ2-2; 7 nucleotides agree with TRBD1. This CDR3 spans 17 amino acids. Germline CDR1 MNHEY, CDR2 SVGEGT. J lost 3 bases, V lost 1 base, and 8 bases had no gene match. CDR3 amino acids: CASSYWTGRTDTGELFF. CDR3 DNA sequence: TGTGCCAGCAGTTACTGGACAGGAAGAACGGACACCGGGGAGCTGTTTTTT.